This T cell receptor beta chain was recovered during a study of T cell clonotyping in hematopoietic cell transplantation. Time point of the sample: recipient sample about 28 days before transplant, after cytoreduction. Trimming took 1 base from V and 3 from J, leaving 7 bases between them. The CDR3 length is 13 residues. Germline lookup yields CDR1 MNHNS and CDR2 SASEGT. Using immunoSEQ multiplex PCR, the repertoire was profiled, and TCRdb retains in-frame clones only, with some absent. The sample records about 45,000 clones, about four fifths being singletons. The chain links TRBV6-1 to TRBJ2-7, with D unclear. This sample comprised peripheral blood mononuclear cells, obtained before stem cell transplant. The sequence came from a man between 60 and 75 years old with myelodysplastic syndrome. Some clones in this sample may be carry-over from other donors' samples. The CDR3 loop is CASSEEVYYEQYF. The CDR3 DNA is TGTGCCAGCAGTGAAGAGGTGTACTACGAGCAGTACTTC.